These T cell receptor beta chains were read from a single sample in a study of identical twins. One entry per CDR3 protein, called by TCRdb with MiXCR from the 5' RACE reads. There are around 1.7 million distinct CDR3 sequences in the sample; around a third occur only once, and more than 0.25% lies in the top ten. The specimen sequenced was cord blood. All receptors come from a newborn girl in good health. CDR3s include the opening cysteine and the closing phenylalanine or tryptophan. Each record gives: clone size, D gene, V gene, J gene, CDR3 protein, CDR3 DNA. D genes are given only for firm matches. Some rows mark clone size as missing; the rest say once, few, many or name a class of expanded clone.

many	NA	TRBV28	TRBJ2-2	CASSLATGELFF	TGTGCCAGCAGCTTAGCCACCGGGGAGCTGTTTTTT
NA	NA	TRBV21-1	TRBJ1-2	CASRKSDGGPANYGYTF	TGTGCCAGCAGGAAGTCTGACGGGGGTCCAGCTAACTATGGCTACACCTTC
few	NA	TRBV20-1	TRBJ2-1	CSASERISYNEQFF	TGCAGTGCGAGCGAGCGGATCTCCTACAATGAGCAGTTCTTC
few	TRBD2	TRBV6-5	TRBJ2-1	CASSYGGTTPYNEQFF	TGTGCCAGCAGTTACGGGGGGACTACTCCCTACAATGAGCAGTTCTTC
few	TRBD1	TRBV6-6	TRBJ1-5	CASSYDEQGSNQPQHF	TGTGCCAGCAGTTACGACGAACAGGGGAGCAATCAGCCCCAGCATTTT
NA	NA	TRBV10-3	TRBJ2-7	CAIKRGGDYEQYF	TGTGCCATTAAGAGGGGGGGAGACTACGAGCAGTACTTC
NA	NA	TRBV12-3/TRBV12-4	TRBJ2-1	CASSTTGMRETQFF	TGTGCCAGCAGCACAACGGGGATGAGAGAGACCCAGTTCTTC
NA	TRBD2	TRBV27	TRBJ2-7	CASSLSGPSGRVSSYNEQYF	TGTGCCAGCAGTTTATCCGGCCCTTCGGGGAGGGTCAGCTCCTACAATGAGCAGTACTTC
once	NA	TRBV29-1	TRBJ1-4	CSFVGSNEKLFF	TGCAGCTTTGTTGGCAGTAATGAAAAACTGTTTTTT
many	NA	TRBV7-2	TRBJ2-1	CASSQDEQFF	TGTGCCAGCAGTCAGGATGAGCAGTTCTTC
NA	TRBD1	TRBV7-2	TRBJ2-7	CASSLRTGVYEQYF	TGTGCCAGCAGCTTACGGACAGGGGTCTACGAGCAGTACTTC
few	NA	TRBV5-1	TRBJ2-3	CASSQLQGSPDTQYF	TGCGCCAGCAGCCAACTACAGGGTTCGCCAGATACGCAGTATTTT
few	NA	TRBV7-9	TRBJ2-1	CASSPGSGSSYNEQFF	TGTGCCAGCAGCCCTGGTTCAGGGAGCTCCTACAATGAGCAGTTCTTC
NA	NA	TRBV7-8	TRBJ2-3	CASSLERGGADTQYF	TGTGCCAGCAGCTTAGAGCGCGGCGGCGCGGATACGCAGTATTTT
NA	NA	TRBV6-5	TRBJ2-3	CASSYSSRGRSSTDTQYF	TGTGCCAGCAGTTACTCGAGTAGGGGGAGGTCCTCCACAGATACGCAGTATTTT
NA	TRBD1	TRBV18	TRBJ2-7	CASSPQTGDYEQYF	TGTGCCAGCTCGCCCCAAACAGGGGACTACGAGCAGTACTTC
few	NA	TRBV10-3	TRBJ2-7	CAISEVTKGYEQYF	TGTGCCATCAGTGAGGTAACCAAAGGCTACGAGCAGTACTTC
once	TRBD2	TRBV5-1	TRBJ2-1	CASTSGGNNEQFF	TGCGCCAGCACTAGCGGAGGGAACAATGAGCAGTTCTTC
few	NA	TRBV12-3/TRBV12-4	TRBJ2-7	CASSFRRLPEGQYF	TGTGCCAGCAGTTTTCGTCGACTTCCCGAGGGGCAGTACTTC
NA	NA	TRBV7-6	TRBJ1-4	CASSRTAYEKLFF	TGTGCCAGCAGCAGGACAGCCTATGAAAAACTGTTTTTT
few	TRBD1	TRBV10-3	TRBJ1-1	CAISITGDTEAFF	TGTGCCATCAGCATAACAGGGGACACTGAAGCTTTCTTT
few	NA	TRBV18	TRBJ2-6	CASSPVGRANVLTF	TGTGCCAGCTCACCAGTCGGGAGGGCCAACGTCCTGACTTTC
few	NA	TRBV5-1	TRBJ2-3	CASSELSSTDTQYF	TGCGCCAGCAGCGAACTCTCTAGCACAGATACGCAGTATTTT
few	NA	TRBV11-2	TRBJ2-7	CASSLNLGVSYEQYF	TGTGCCAGCAGCTTAAACCTCGGGGTATCCTACGAGCAGTACTTC
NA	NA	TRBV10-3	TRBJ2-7	CAISGPAFVLYNEQYF	TGTGCCATCAGTGGGCCCGCCTTCGTCCTCTACAATGAGCAGTACTTC
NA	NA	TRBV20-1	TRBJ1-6	CSARRGPYNSPLHF	TGCAGTGCTAGGCGGGGACCCTATAATTCACCCCTCCACTTT
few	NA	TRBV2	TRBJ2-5	CASARAPEETQYF	TGTGCCAGCGCCAGGGCTCCCGAAGAGACCCAGTACTTC
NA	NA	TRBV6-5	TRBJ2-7	CASGESTSYEQYF	TGTGCCAGCGGGGAGTCGACCTCCTACGAGCAGTACTTC
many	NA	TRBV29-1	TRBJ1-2	CSALTTNYGYTF	TGCAGCGCTCTGACTACTAACTATGGCTACACCTTC
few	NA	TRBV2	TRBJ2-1	CASSDPKEKSEQFF	TGTGCCAGCAGTGACCCAAAGGAAAAGTCGGAGCAGTTCTTC
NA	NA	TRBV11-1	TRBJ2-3	CASSLGDGGVGTDTQYF	TGTGCCAGCAGCTTAGGGGACGGCGGAGTGGGCACAGATACGCAGTATTTT
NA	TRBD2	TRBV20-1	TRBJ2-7	CSASSLAESYNEQYF	TGCAGTGCTAGTTCCCTAGCGGAATCCTACAATGAGCAGTACTTC
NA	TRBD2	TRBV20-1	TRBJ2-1	CSATGLADEQFF	TGCAGTGCCACGGGACTAGCTGACGAGCAGTTCTTC
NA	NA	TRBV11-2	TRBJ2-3	CASSFTHTDTQYF	TGTGCCAGCAGCTTTACTCACACAGATACGCAGTATTTT
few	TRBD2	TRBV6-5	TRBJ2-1	CASSYSGANEQFF	TGTGCCAGCAGTTATAGCGGGGCCAATGAGCAGTTCTTC
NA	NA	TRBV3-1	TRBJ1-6	CASSQDLMGSPLHF	TGTGCCAGCAGCCAAGATCTTATGGGTTCACCCCTCCACTTT
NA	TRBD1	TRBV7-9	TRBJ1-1	CASTRTGVGNTEAFF	TGTGCCAGCACCCGAACAGGGGTCGGAAACACTGAAGCTTTCTTT
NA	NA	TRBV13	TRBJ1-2	CASRWKGVNYGYTF	TGTGCCAGCAGGTGGAAAGGGGTTAACTATGGCTACACCTTC
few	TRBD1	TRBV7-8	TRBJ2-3	CASSLATGGRLDTQYF	TGTGCCAGCAGCTTAGCGACAGGGGGTAGGCTAGATACGCAGTATTTT
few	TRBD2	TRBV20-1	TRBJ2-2	CSARDMGLAGVMTGELFF	TGCAGTGCTAGAGATATGGGACTAGCGGGGGTAATGACCGGGGAGCTGTTTTTT
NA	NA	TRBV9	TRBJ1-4	CASSVQGRTDEKLFF	TGTGCCAGCAGCGTCCAAGGACGGACTGATGAAAAACTGTTTTTT
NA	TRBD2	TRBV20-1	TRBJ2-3	CSAPAGLAGGNTDTQYF	TGCAGTGCCCCAGCGGGACTAGCGGGAGGGAACACAGATACGCAGTATTTT
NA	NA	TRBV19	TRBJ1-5	CASSPGALIHQPQHF	TGTGCCAGTAGTCCGGGGGCCCTAATCCATCAGCCCCAGCATTTT
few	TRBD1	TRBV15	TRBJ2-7	CATSRDRQGSEQYF	TGTGCCACCAGCAGAGATCGACAGGGGAGCGAGCAGTACTTC
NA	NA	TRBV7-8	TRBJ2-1	CASSLVVGAPYNEQFF	TGTGCCAGCAGCTTAGTAGTCGGGGCCCCCTACAATGAGCAGTTCTTC
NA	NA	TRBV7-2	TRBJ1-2	CASSLSRAGYTF	TGTGCCAGCAGCTTATCCAGGGCCGGCTACACCTTC
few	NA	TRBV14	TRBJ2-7	CASSQLLSTEQYF	TGTGCCAGCAGCCAGCTACTTTCTACGGAGCAGTACTTC
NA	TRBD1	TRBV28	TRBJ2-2	CASSLWTGDTGELFF	TGTGCCAGCAGTTTATGGACAGGGGACACCGGGGAGCTGTTTTTT
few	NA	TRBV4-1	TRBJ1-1	CASSQDVATEAFF	TGCGCCAGCAGCCAAGATGTGGCCACTGAAGCTTTCTTT
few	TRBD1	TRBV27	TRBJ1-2	CASSLHRGWYGYTF	TGTGCCAGCAGTCTCCACAGGGGCTGGTATGGCTACACCTTC
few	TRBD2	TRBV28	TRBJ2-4	CASSLKPSGREQYF	TGTGCCAGCAGTTTGAAGCCTAGCGGGAGAGAGCAGTACTTC
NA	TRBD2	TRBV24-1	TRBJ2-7	CATSDAGGPREQYF	TGTGCCACCAGTGATGCGGGAGGGCCAAGGGAGCAGTACTTC
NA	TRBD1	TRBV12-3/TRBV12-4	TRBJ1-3	CASSLRGLGNTIYF	TGTGCCAGCAGTTTGAGGGGGCTGGGAAACACCATATATTTT